This T cell receptor (beta chain) was identified during a study of blood T cell repertoires in COVID-19. Study-wide context: Acute and convalescent COVID-19 samples came from the United States, Italy and Spain. Sources were T cells, B-cell-depleted T cells, or PBMCs; the material itself was cDNA or gDNA.

Source study methods: How many nucleated cells were present was estimated from reference gene primer amplification. Some clones are missing from TCRdb's copy, which holds only in-frame ones; the method was immunoSEQ multiplex PCR. V, J and clone size derive from that table, while D and trimming were established from the DNA sequence. The profile shows about 99,000 clones, 84% of them singletons. The origin of this receptor is a human donor in a cohort sampled during active or convalescent COVID-19. Input material: peripheral blood.

The CDR3 here is CASLGGGYEQYF. As DNA, the CDR3 is TGCGCCAGCCTCGGCGGGGGCTACGAGCAGTACTTC. The chain is built from TRBV10-2 and TRBJ2-7, with TRBD2 matching over 7 bases. Germline CDR1 reads WSHSY; CDR2 reads SAAADI. The CDR3 totals 12 residues. J lost 3 bases, V lost 8 bases, and 4 bases had no gene match.